This record covers a single T cell receptor beta chain. It lacks a known antigen. No qualities accompany the bases; no much larger clone lies one base away. The time point label here, explained by the study, means: about 28 days (+/-7) after the second vaccine dose. AZD1222 recipients whose second dose came at about 4 weeks and those whose second dose came at about 12 weeks were combined into one group, since spike-specific TCR depth and breadth did not differ between the two schedules. Vaccinee samples came from UK trials COV001 and COV002, including a single-blind randomized controlled phase 2/3 trial of AZD1222 (ChAdOx1 nCoV-19) in healthy adults. For TCRbeta chain sequencing, PBMC samples were collected from trial participants at day 0 and at day 28 after the second dose. The sample originates from a study of T cell responses to AZD1222 COVID-19 vaccine listed by TCRdb under 2021. In terms of the full investigation: TCR sequencing covered fewer than 250 trial participants: approximately 200 given two doses of AZD1222 and 26 given two doses of MenACWY control vaccine. Trial participants were enrolled by age into 18-55, 56-69 and 70-plus year subgroups, with approximately 160, 26 and 62 TCR-sequenced participants respectively. Study-wide conclusions, independent of this receptor: The 56-69-year group was small, and its depth increase did not reach significance, likely because of low power. Because no day 14 peak-response samples were available, the repertoires could be characterized only after the peak T cell response. The vaccine-associated CD4 TCRs covered the entire spike protein, and the dominant responses fell in regions 160-218 and 743-854. Reportedly, almost half of the unique spike-specific TCRs recognized epitopes lying outside the regions that are mutated in the B.1.351 and B.1.1.7 variants. Conclusions about previously exposed vaccinees are limited, since just a handful of AZD1222 recipients were seropositive for SARS-CoV-2 at baseline. A significant rise in spike-specific TCR breadth and depth was observed after two AZD1222 doses relative to day 0 and relative to MenACWY recipients. Participants were mostly white British and included more females than males, and it was suggested by the authors that clonal diversity may have been underestimated.

The CDR3 regions of human TCRbeta chains were analyzed by immunosequencing. The authors' pipeline ran thus. TCRs in the repertoires were matched against a reference library of SARS-CoV-2-specific TCRs that had been generated with the MIRA antigen-specificity platform. Breadth was defined as the fraction of unique TCRs that were SARS-CoV-2-associated, and depth was defined as the fraction of total T cells that were SARS-CoV-2-associated. Each spike-specific TCR was assigned to its reactive spike region and to a CD4 or CD8 class using the MIRA data. Log10-transformed breadth and depth values were compared by one-way ANOVA with Sidak's multiple comparisons tests. TCRdb retrieved this table from immuneACCESS and kept in-frame rearrangements only. Not all clones are present; in checked studies, unresolved V genes account for under half, and no reason is known for the remainder. Clonal size and the V and J genes are those of that table, whereas D and trimming came from the DNA. The sample has tens of thousands of clones on record, 80% to 90% of them singletons. The ten top clones hold approximately 3.6% of the sample.

CDR1 and CDR2, looked up from the germline V gene, are SGDLS and YYNGEE. The CDR3, cysteine through phenylalanine, is 14 amino acids long. The retained sequence is limited to the CDR3, 42 bases, with the frame set at the first base. Relative to germline, V is 3 bases shorter and J is 0 bases shorter, with 10 bases between their ends. This sequence was found in an adult who received the AZD1222 COVID-19 vaccine. The chain is assembled from TRBV9 and TRBJ2-7; TRBD1 is a possible D gene, resting on 5 matching bases. The source was peripheral blood, collected 28 days after the second AZD1222 dose. The CDR3 protein is CASSETQVSYEQYF. In nucleotide form, the sequence is TGTGCCAGCAGCGAGACACAGGTCTCCTACGAGCAGTACTTC.